This entry lists 7 T cell receptor beta chains sequenced from one sample in a study of cytomegalovirus exposure and HLA in healthy donors. Primers: 60 Vbeta forward and 13 Jbeta reverse. Method: immunoSEQ multiplex PCR; TCRdb's copy keeps in-frame clones and lacks some. The sample lists 65,000 to 85,000 clones, approximately 84% occurring once. The material sequenced was PBMCs. The receptor source for this set is a woman aged 45-65 years in good health and CMV-seronegative.

V is TRBV6-1 and J is TRBJ1-5; 9 bases align to TRBD1. Germline V lookup: CDR1 MNHNS, CDR2 SASEGT. V was pared by 10 bases and J by 2 bases, with 9 bases of the junction left unmatched. This CDR3 is built from 15 residues. The CDR3 spells CATTLRDRGNQPQHF. The CDR3, as DNA: TGTGCCACCACCCTCCGGGACAGGGGCAATCAGCCCCAGCATTTT.

The chain employs TRBV4-1 and TRBJ1-1; D call uncertain. This CDR3 is 14 amino acids long. The ends were cut back, 0 bases at V and 1 base at J, with 6 bases in the middle. The germline V gene has CDR1 MGHRA and CDR2 YSYEKL. The CDR3 DNA follows: TGCGCCAGCAGCCAAGATCACACGAACACTGAAGCTTTCTTT. Translating gives CASSQDHTNTEAFF.

The chain employs TRBV19 and TRBJ1-2, with TRBD1 matching over 9 bases. The germline V gene has CDR1 LNHDA and CDR2 SQIVND (reference sequence). The length of the CDR3 is 16 residues. The V segment lost 8 bases and the J segment 4 bases; nucleotides outside the gene matches: 14. CDR3 in amino acids: CASSTGGSWEGYGYTF. The CDR3 region has the DNA TGTGCCAGTTCTACAGGGGGCTCGTGGGAGGGCTATGGCTACACCTTC. The complete variable domain, with remaining parts taken from reference TRBV19 and TRBJ1-2, reads DGGITQSPKYLFRKEGQNVTLSCEQNLNHDAMYWYRQDPGQGLRLIYYSQIVNDFQKGDIAEGYSVSREKKESFPLTVTSAQKNPTAFYLCASSTGGSWEGYGYTFGSGTRLTVV.

The chain employs TRBV18 and TRBJ2-7; no clear D gene. Germline CDR1 reads KGHSH; CDR2 reads LQKENI. The CDR3 length is 13 residues. Trimming took 5 bases from V and 2 from J, leaving 10 bases between them. The DNA for the CDR3 is TGTGCCAGCTCATACGCTGAGACCTACGAGCAGTACTTC. This gives the protein CASSYAETYEQYF.

The table lists this clone with a count of one. This CDR3 reads CASSVEPGQETQYF. DNA for the CDR3: TGTGCCAGCAGCGTAGAGCCAGGCCAAGAGACCCAGTACTTC. V is TRBV9 and J is TRBJ2-5; D not resolved. CDR3 size: 14 residues. Trimming cost V 0 bases and J 1 base, with 7 bases left between them. CDR1 is SGDLS, CDR2 YYNGEE, per germline.

This chain links TRBV19 with TRBJ1-5, with a weak D call TRBD1 (6 bases). CDR3 length: 15 residues. V dropped 6 bases and J dropped 0 bases, with 12 bases sitting between them. Germline CDR1 reads LNHDA; CDR2 reads SQIVND (reference sequence). The CDR3 is CASSPGTLSNQPQHF. CDR3 bases: TGTGCCAGTAGCCCGGGGACACTTAGCAATCAGCCCCAGCATTTT.

This clone was detected once. The V and J genes are TRBV27 and TRBJ1-1; 8 bases line up with TRBD1. CDR3 size: 12 residues. Germline CDR1 reads MNHEY; CDR2 reads SMNVEV (reference sequence). The ends lost 6 bases at V and 6 bases at J; junction bases unmatched: 3. CDR3 DNA: TGTGCCAGCAGAACAGGGGGTTCTGAAGCTTTCTTT. Amino acid sequence: CASRTGGSEAFF.